The 29 T cell receptor beta chains below all came from one sample that was sequenced in a study of T cells in Graves' hyperthyroidism and ophthalmopathy. Using RNA transcripts as the source, TCR beta CDR3 regions were amplified. Primed by the HTBI set, a first-round RT-PCR was run on the TCR CDR3. MiXCR, run by TCRdb on the multiplex PCR reads, gives a single entry per CDR3 protein. Altogether around 430,000 distinct CDR3 sequences are present, under 15% being singletons, with the ten largest covering 30% to 35%. What was sequenced was blood. The receptor set was obtained from a woman aged 25 to 39 with Graves' hyperthyroidism.

The chain has TRBV7-9 and TRBJ2-2; 12 bases fit TRBD2. Germline-derived CDR1 and CDR2 are SEHNR and FQNEAQ (reference sequence). V shed 5 bases and J 5 bases; nucleotides not matched to a gene: 9. The CDR3 is 17 amino acids. CDR3 protein: CASSPPSGRAETGELFF. The CDR3 DNA follows: TGTGCCAGCAGCCCACCTAGCGGGAGGGCCGAGACCGGGGAGCTGTTTTTT. The whole variable domain, filled in from reference TRBV7-9 and TRBJ2-2, reads DTGVSQNPRHKITKRGQNVTFRCDPISEHNRLYWYRQTLGQGPEFLTYFQNEAQLEKSRLLSDRFSAERPKGSFSTLEIQRTEQGDSAMYLCASSPPSGRAETGELFFGEGSRLTVL.

This clonotype showed up just a few times. This chain connects TRBV4-1 to TRBJ2-3, with 11 bases identical to TRBD2. V trimming: 1 base; J trimming: 4 bases; junction bases outside the gene matches: 13. There are 19 residues in the CDR3. Germline CDR1 and CDR2: MGHRA and YSYEKL. CDR3 protein: CASSQGTSGPILGADTQYF. CDR3 DNA sequence: TGCGCCAGCAGCCAAGGGACTAGCGGGCCGATATTGGGGGCAGATACGCAGTATTTT.

The table lists this clonotype with a few counts. This chain uses TRBV15 with TRBJ1-3, with 9 bases lining up with TRBD1. The CDR3 is made up of 13 amino acids. V lost 7 bases and J lost 5; bases outside the gene matches: 3. The germline CDR1 and CDR2 sequences are LNHNV and YYDKDF (reference sequence). As DNA, the CDR3 is TGTGCCACCACCACAGGGGGCAGAAACACCATATATTTT. Translated, it gives CATTTGGRNTIYF.

This clonotype has just a few counts. This sequence joins TRBV7-9 and TRBJ2-7, with TRBD2 identical over 10 bases. The ends lost 5 bases at V and 3 bases at J; junction bases unmatched: 7. The germline CDR1 and CDR2 sequences are SEHNR and FQNEAQ (reference sequence). The CDR3 totals 15 residues. CDR3 residues: CASSTASGGDYEQYF. CDR3 in DNA: TGTGCCAGCAGCACGGCTAGCGGGGGAGACTACGAGCAGTACTTC.

The chain has TRBV28 and TRBJ1-4, with D maybe TRBD1 (5 bases). In germline, CDR1 is MDHEN, CDR2 SYDVKM. Trimming cost V 7 bases and J 7 bases, with 13 bases left between them. This CDR3 comprises 13 residues. The CDR3 sequence is CASTGRAGEKLFF. The CDR3, as DNA: TGTGCCAGCACTGGCAGGGCGGGTGAAAAACTGTTTTTT.

CDR3 coding DNA: TGTGCCATCAGTGAGGACTCTGCCTGGACGTACTTC. Protein sequence: CAISEDSAWTYF. The V call is TRBV10-3, the J call TRBJ2-5; D unresolved. Germline V gives CDR1 ENHRY, CDR2 SYGVKD. CDR3 length equals 12 residues. V lost 2 bases to trimming and J lost 13 bases, with 14 bases between them.

V is TRBV5-1 and J is TRBJ2-7, with unresolved D. The CDR3 has 14 amino acids. Trimming pared 0 bases from V and 6 bases from J, leaving 13 bases between. From germline, CDR1 is SGHRS and CDR2 YFSETQ. The CDR3 DNA sequence: TGCGCCAGCAGCTTGGAGGGCGGCCGGAGCGAGCAGTACTTC. Translating gives CASSLEGGRSEQYF.

This clonotype was seen many times. The chain combines TRBV28 with TRBJ2-2; TRBD2 agrees at 11 bases. V shed 5 bases, J shed 0 bases, and the junction held 2 bases outside the gene matches. Per the germline V gene, CDR1 is MDHEN and CDR2 is SYDVKM. This CDR3 has 16 amino acids. The CDR3 here is CASSLAGGPNTGELFF. The CDR3 region has the DNA TGTGCCAGCAGTCTAGCGGGAGGACCGAACACCGGGGAGCTGTTTTTT. The whole variable domain, filled in from reference TRBV28 and TRBJ2-2, reads DVKVTQSSRYLVKRTGEKVFLECVQDMDHENMFWYRQDPGLGLRLIYFSYDVKMKEKGDIPEGYSVSREKKERFSLILESASTNQTSMYLCASSLAGGPNTGELFFGEGSRLTVL.

This clonotype was counted ten times or more. The chain links TRBV20-1 to TRBJ1-6, with 9 bases aligning to TRBD1. CDR3 size: 13 residues. Germline loops: CDR1 DFQATT, CDR2 SNEGSKA (reference sequence). V lost 6 bases, J lost 9 bases, and 6 bases stayed unmatched. CDR3 sequence: CSATTGGGSPLHF. In DNA, the CDR3 is TGCAGTGCCACGACAGGGGGTGGTTCACCCCTCCACTTT.

This clonotype was seen a few times. The chain recombines TRBV20-1 with TRBJ2-2; 12 nucleotides line up with TRBD2. The length of the CDR3 is 16 residues. J lost 4 bases, V lost 6 bases, and 9 bases had no gene match. CDR1 and CDR2 (germline): DFQATT, SNEGSKA (reference sequence). The CDR3 spells CSASTSGSGVTGELFF. In nucleotides, the CDR3 is TGCAGTGCCTCGACTAGCGGGAGTGGGGTCACCGGGGAGCTGTTTTTT.

This clonotype was observed many times. This chain joins TRBV7-2 and TRBJ2-7; 10 bases fit TRBD2. The CDR3 consists of 13 residues. Germline lookup yields CDR1 SGHTA and CDR2 FQGNSA. The junction had 1 base not matched to a gene; V was cut back by 2 bases and J by 6 bases. The CDR3: CASSLLAGVEQYF. The CDR3, as DNA: TGTGCCAGCAGCTTACTAGCGGGAGTCGAGCAGTACTTC.

Ten or more counts support this clonotype. This chain links TRBV7-3 with TRBJ1-5, with 7 bases that match TRBD1. Germline V gene data show CDR1 as SGHTA and CDR2 as FQGTGA. CDR3 length: 13 amino acids. Trimming cost V 10 bases and J 2 bases; bases outside gene matches: 5. The CDR3 DNA sequence: TGTGCCACGGGTGGACAGGGCAATCAGCCCCAGCATTTT. Translation gives CATGGQGNQPQHF.

V gene TRBV3-1 combines with J gene TRBJ1-1, with 10 nucleotides matching TRBD1. Trimming cost V 6 bases and J 10 bases; bases outside gene matches: 5. The CDR3 is 12 amino acids. CDR1 and CDR2 from the germline V gene are LGHDT and YNNKEL (reference sequence). CDR3 protein: CASSPTGGLAFF. CDR3 coding DNA: TGTGCCAGCAGTCCGACAGGGGGCTTAGCTTTCTTT.

This clonotype was observed a few times. This CDR3 is CASSLSVNQPQHF. CDR3 bases: TGTGCCAGCAGTTTATCGGTCAATCAGCCCCAGCATTTT. V usage is TRBV27 and J usage is TRBJ1-5; D is unresolved. The germline V gene encodes CDR1 MNHEY and CDR2 SMNVEV (reference sequence). This CDR3 is 13 amino acids long. V shed 0 bases and J shed 3 bases, with 3 bases lying between them.

This clonotype occurred a few times. CDR3 nucleotide sequence: TGTGCCAGCAGCTTTGGACTAGCGGGAGTCGGTGAGCTGTTTTTT. Protein sequence: CASSFGLAGVGELFF. The V call is TRBV5-8, the J call TRBJ2-2; 13 nucleotides align to TRBD2. The ends lost 2 bases at V and 11 bases at J; junction bases unmatched: 6. CDR3 length: 15 amino acids. Looked up from germline, CDR1 is SGHTS and CDR2 is YDEGEE.

The table lists this clonotype with a few counts. V and J are TRBV7-8 and TRBJ2-5, with 8 bases matching TRBD1. V lost 2 bases to trimming and J lost 5 bases; unmatched junction nucleotides: 10. In germline, CDR1 is SGHVS, CDR2 FQNEAQ. This CDR3 spans 16 amino acids. The chain's CDR3 is CASSLPLTTGEETQYF. In DNA, the CDR3 is TGTGCCAGCAGCTTACCCCTTACGACAGGGGAGGAGACCCAGTACTTC.

This clonotype has more than one count but fewer than ten. The chain links TRBV15 to TRBJ2-7; a weak D match, TRBD2 (6 bases). The V and J ends lost 7 bases and 4 bases respectively, with 17 bases between them. The CDR3 contains 14 residues. Germline lookup yields CDR1 LNHNV and CDR2 YYDKDF (reference sequence). CDR3 bases: TGTGCCACCAAAAAATGGCGGGAAGGGTACGAGCAGTACTTC. Its protein is CATKKWREGYEQYF.

This clonotype has more than one count but fewer than ten. The V call is TRBV2, the J call TRBJ2-3; D gene uncertain. Trimming cost V 2 bases and J 0 bases, with 9 bases left between them. The CDR3 has 15 amino acids. Germline CDR1 and CDR2: SNHLY and FYNNEI. Written as DNA, the CDR3 is TGTGCCAGCAGTGAAAGGTCCTCTAGCACAGATACGCAGTATTTT. Protein product: CASSERSSSTDTQYF.

This clonotype was counted many times. V gene TRBV7-6 combines with J gene TRBJ2-1; 9 bases map to TRBD1. The V and J ends lost 5 bases and 9 bases, in that order; junction bases with no gene match: 5. There are 13 residues in the CDR3. Germline lookup yields CDR1 SGHVS and CDR2 FNYEAQ. The CDR3 bases are TGTGCCAGCAGCCAGTTGACAGGGGGTGAGCAGTTCTTC. This sequence encodes CASSQLTGGEQFF.

This clonotype has at least ten counts. The chain combines TRBV18 with TRBJ1-3; 7 bases agree with TRBD1. Germline V gene data show CDR1 as KGHSH and CDR2 as LQKENI. The V and J ends lost 1 base and 0 bases, in that order; junction bases with no gene match: 3. There are 16 residues in the CDR3. The CDR3 nucleotides are TGTGCCAGCTCACCACTGGGACAGTTCTCTGGAAACACCATATATTTT. Protein sequence: CASSPLGQFSGNTIYF.

The J gene is TRBJ1-2, the V gene TRBV7-3; perhaps TRBD1 as D (5 bases). V dropped 5 bases and J dropped 4 bases, with 14 bases sitting between them. This CDR3 is built from 14 residues. Per the germline V gene, CDR1 is SGHTA and CDR2 is FQGTGA. The CDR3 DNA follows: TGTGCCAGCAGCCCGGAAGGGGCCGTCTATGGCTACACCTTC. Its protein is CASSPEGAVYGYTF.

This clonotype came up a few times. The CDR3 bases are TGTGCCAGCAGTCCACTGGGACAGCCTGATCAGCCCCAGCATTTT. Its protein is CASSPLGQPDQPQHF. The chain links TRBV27 to TRBJ1-5; 7 positions agree with TRBD1. Germline CDR1 is MNHEY and CDR2 is SMNVEV (reference sequence). V shed 5 bases and J 5 bases; nucleotides not matched to a gene: 9. The CDR3 is 15 residues long.

The CDR3 sequence: CAIQRGANVLTF. CDR3 coding DNA: TGTGCCATCCAAAGAGGGGCCAACGTCCTGACTTTC. The V and J genes are TRBV12-3 or TRBV12-4 and TRBJ2-6, with D uncertain. This CDR3 is 12 amino acids long. With 10 bases removed from V and 4 bases from J, the gap between germline ends came to 8 bases.

This clonotype appeared many times. The rearrangement joins TRBV7-6 to TRBJ1-1; the D gene is possibly TRBD1 (5 bases). Trimming left V 1 base short and J 3 bases short, with 9 bases between. The V gene's germline CDR1 is SGHVS and CDR2 FNYEAQ. This CDR3 has 14 amino acids. DNA for the CDR3: TGTGCCAGCAGCTTAGGGCGGGGGGACACTGAAGCTTTCTTT. Protein product: CASSLGRGDTEAFF.

V gene TRBV4-1 combines with J gene TRBJ2-2; D is undetermined. The V end was cut by 3 bases, the J end by 3 bases, with 14 bases between. Germline V lookup: CDR1 MGHRA, CDR2 YSYEKL. The CDR3 length is 16 residues. Here the CDR3 reads CASSQPEALDTGELFF. The CDR3 region has the DNA TGCGCCAGCAGCCAGCCTGAGGCGCTGGACACCGGGGAGCTGTTTTTT.

This clonotype was detected a few times. The chain uses TRBV5-6 and TRBJ1-5; 11 positions match TRBD1. Trimming removed 4 bases from V and 5 bases from J; junction bases left unmatched: 5. The germline gives CDR1 SGHDT, CDR2 YYEEEE. There are 15 residues in the CDR3. CDR3 bases: TGTGCCAGCAGCCGGACAGGGGGCGTTGATCAGCCCCAGCATTTT. It yields the protein CASSRTGGVDQPQHF. The whole variable domain, remainder taken from reference TRBV5-6 and TRBJ1-5, is DAGVTQSPTHLIKTRGQQVTLRCSPKSGHDTVSWYQQALGQGPQFIFQYYEEEERQRGNFPDRFSGHQFPNYSSELNVNALLLGDSALYLCASSRTGGVDQPQHFGDGTRLSIL.

Regarding this clonotype: With a much larger clone just one base away, this may be a read error. This chain uses TRBV6-1 with TRBJ2-5, with TRBD2 identical over 13 bases. CDR3 size: 15 residues. Looked up from germline, CDR1 is MNHNS and CDR2 is SASEGT. The trim removed 5 bases at V and 5 bases at J, leaving 5 bases unmatched. The CDR3 loop is CASSHGLAGAETQYF. As DNA, the CDR3 is TGTGCCAGCAGTCACGGACTAGCGGGAGCGGAGACCCAGTACTTC.

The rearrangement uses TRBV6-5 and TRBJ1-1, with unresolved D. The germline V gene has CDR1 MNHEY and CDR2 SVGAGI. The length of the CDR3 is 12 residues. The germline V and J ends were trimmed by 1 base and 3 bases, with 3 bases remaining between them. For the CDR3, the DNA is TGTGCCAGCAGTTACTACGACACTGAAGCTTTCTTT. Protein: CASSYYDTEAFF.

This clonotype was counted many times. This chain uses TRBV28 with TRBJ2-7; D is unclear. V shed 6 bases and J shed 6 bases, with 18 bases lying between them. Germline V gene lookup returns CDR1 MDHEN and CDR2 SYDVKM. The CDR3 contains 14 residues. The CDR3 region has the DNA TGTGCCAGCAGAACACCACCCCGATTAGCCGAGCAGTACTTC. Protein: CASRTPPRLAEQYF.